These 10 T cell receptor beta chains were sequenced from one sample in a study of read filtering for tumor transcriptome and immune sequencing. Molecular barcoded adaptors covering alpha/delta and beta/gamma chains were used on around 400 ng RNA. TCRdb fed the reads into MiXCR, producing one record per CDR3 protein. The repertoire holds 75,000 to 90,000 distinct CDR3 sequences, approximately 13% seen once, with 15% in the top ten. Sequencing was carried out using a population of CD138-negative cells sorted from bone marrow. Source of these receptors: a donor over 35 with multiple myeloma.

This clonotype was seen a handful of times. The V gene is TRBV7-9, the J gene TRBJ2-7; 11 bases are shared with TRBD2. Germline V CDR1 and CDR2: SEHNR, FQNEAQ (reference sequence). Trimming took 5 bases from V and 6 from J; bases not matched to a gene: 12. The CDR3 runs 16 residues. CDR3 sequence (DNA): TGTGCCAGCAGCCCCCGGGTAGCGGGAGGGCTATCCGAGCAGTACTTC. Residues: CASSPRVAGGLSEQYF.

This clonotype was observed many times. The chain recombines TRBV5-1 with TRBJ2-1; D may be TRBD1 (6 bases). V lost 4 bases and J lost 1, with 15 bases in between. The germline V gene encodes CDR1 SGHRS and CDR2 YFSETQ. This CDR3 spans 16 amino acids. The CDR3 nucleotides are TGCGCCAGCAGCCGAGCAGGGGATAGGTCCTACAATGAGCAGTTCTTC. It is translated as CASSRAGDRSYNEQFF.

This clonotype appeared many times. This chain links TRBV14 with TRBJ2-5; a possible D gene is TRBD1 (6 bases). Germline V gene sequence: CDR1 SGHDN, CDR2 FVKESK. The CDR3 sequence is 13 residues long. Deletions cut 4 bases from V and 2 bases from J, with 8 bases between. As DNA, the CDR3 is TGTGCCAGCAGCCGGGACACACAAGAGACCCAGTACTTC. Protein: CASSRDTQETQYF.

This clonotype was found a few times. This may arise from a read error, as a much more abundant clone is one base away. This is likely a read error, given that the CDR3 carries no conserved phenylalanine or tryptophan at its end. This sequence joins TRBV5-1 and TRBJ2-5; tentative D call: TRBD2 (7 bases). The CDR3 has 15 residues. V was clipped by 4 bases and J by 4 bases, with 17 bases between them. CDR1 is SGHRS and CDR2 is YFSETQ in the germline V gene. In nucleotides, the CDR3 is TGCGCCAGCAGCGGGGGGGCGGGACGGAGAGAGACCCAGTACCTC. The encoded protein is CASSGGAGRRETQYL.

In its sample, this clonotype ranks as medium-sized. The chain joins TRBV20-1 to TRBJ2-1; D unclear. This CDR3 comprises 15 residues. The V and J ends lost 3 bases and 6 bases respectively, with 18 bases between them. The germline gives CDR1 DFQATT, CDR2 SNEGSKA (reference sequence). The CDR3 sequence is CSARDHETNSNEQFF. CDR3 coding DNA: TGCAGTGCTAGGGACCACGAAACCAATAGCAATGAGCAGTTCTTC.

This clonotype appeared many times. This sequence joins TRBV28 and TRBJ2-5; 7 bases line up with TRBD2. The V segment lost 4 bases and the J segment 4 bases; nucleotides outside the gene matches: 9. CDR1 and CDR2 (germline): MDHEN, SYDVKM. This CDR3 region has 15 residues. The CDR3 DNA sequence: TGTGCCAGCAGTTCCCCGGGGGGAGGATCAGAGACCCAGTACTTC. Translated: CASSSPGGGSETQYF. The whole variable domain, filled in from reference TRBV28 and TRBJ2-5, reads DVKVTQSSRYLVKRTGEKVFLECVQDMDHENMFWYRQDPGLGLRLIYFSYDVKMKEKGDIPEGYSVSREKKERFSLILESASTNQTSMYLCASSSPGGGSETQYFGPGTRLLVL.

With regard to this clonotype: This may come from a read error, since a much larger clone is one base off. The rearrangement uses TRBV5-1 and TRBJ2-5; weak D call: TRBD1 (5 bases). Germline V CDR1 and CDR2: SGHRS, YFSETQ. The CDR3 sequence is 14 residues long. CDR3: CASSRQGNQETQCF. CDR3 coding DNA: TGCGCCAGCAGCCGTCAGGGAAACCAAGAGACCCAGTGCTTC.

Concerning this clonotype: A much larger clonotype is one base distant, so this may be a read error. V usage is TRBV29-1 and J usage is TRBJ2-2; the D is unclear. Germline-derived CDR1 and CDR2 are SQVTM and ANQGSEA. The CDR3 contains 13 residues. V shed 5 bases and J shed 10 bases, with 17 bases lying between them. The CDR3 is CSVLLDRFEELFF. CDR3 DNA sequence: TGCAGCGTTCTTTTAGACCGGTTCGAGGAGCTGTTTTTT.

With regard to this clonotype: One junction end disagrees with the germline gene, perhaps due to a read error. The chain is built from TRBV6-5 and TRBJ2-7; no definite D call. Germline loops: CDR1 MNHEY, CDR2 SVGAGI. There are 14 residues in the CDR3. In DNA form, the CDR3 reads TGTACCAGCAGTTTCTCGGGCGGTTCCTACGAGCAGTACTTC. This sequence encodes CTSSFSGGSYEQYF.

This clonotype has a handful of counts. A much bigger clone sits one base away, suggesting this may be a read error. The CDR3 spells CSARAPYSGRNGQFF. CDR3 in DNA: TGCAGTGCTAGGGCCCCCTACAGCGGGAGGAATGGGCAGTTCTTC. This chain uses TRBV20-1 with TRBJ2-1; TRBD2 matches 9 bases. The CDR3 covers 15 residues. From germline, CDR1 is DFQATT and CDR2 SNEGSKA (reference sequence).